This paragraph reports one T cell receptor (beta chain). This specimen belongs to a study of blood T cell repertoires in COVID-19. Study context: Material from acute and convalescent COVID-19 was sourced from the United States, Italy and Spain. From T cells, B-cell-depleted T cells, or PBMCs came the material, which was cDNA or gDNA.

V was trimmed by 1 base and J by 0 bases, leaving 7 bases between them. Germline V lookup: CDR1 LGHDT, CDR2 YNNKEL (reference sequence). The CDR3 spans 15 residues. Generated by immunoSEQ multiplex PCR, the TCRdb table keeps only in-frame clones and is missing some. The data contain about 65,000 clones, approximately 93% of them singletons. V usage is TRBV3-1 (or the pseudogene TRBV3-2) and J usage is TRBJ2-4, with a weak D call TRBD2 (5 bases). This TCR derives from a man aged 70-80 years with active COVID-19. The sequenced material came from peripheral blood. As DNA, the CDR3 is TGTGCCAGCAGCCAAGGAGGGAGAGCCAAAAACATTCAGTACTTC. Its translation: CASSQGGRAKNIQYF.